These 26 T cell receptor beta chains were all obtained from the same sample, sequenced in a study of shared clonotypes between healthy human individuals. The table came from immunoSEQ multiplex PCR; TCRdb's copy has only in-frame clones and leaves some out. The sample comprises fewer than 600,000 clones, around three quarters of which are singletons, and about 11% rests with the top ten. What was sequenced was PBMCs. Receptor source: a woman in her thirties or forties in good health. Some clones in this sample may be carry-over from other donors' samples.

J is TRBJ2-3 and V is TRBV7-2; 10 bases line up with TRBD2. The CDR3 consists of 16 residues. Germline lookup yields CDR1 SGHTA and CDR2 FQGNSA. The V segment lost 5 bases and the J segment 2 bases; nucleotides outside the gene matches: 7. The CDR3 nucleotides read TGTGCCAGCAGCCCGCCGGGACTAGCGTTCACAGATACGCAGTATTTT. Translated: CASSPPGLAFTDTQYF. Supplemented by reference TRBV7-2 and TRBJ2-3, the full variable domain reads GAGVSQSPSNKVTEKGKDVELRCDPISGHTALYWYRQSLGQGLEFLIYFQGNSAPDKSGLPSDRFSAERTGGSVSTLTIQRTQQEDSAVYLCASSPPGLAFTDTQYFGPGTRLTVL.

This clone was found many times. V gene TRBV11-2 combines with J gene TRBJ1-1, with 10 bases lining up with TRBD1. V dropped 4 bases and J dropped 0; count of bases not matched to a gene: 2. Germline V gene lookup returns CDR1 SGHAT and CDR2 FQNNGV. The length of the CDR3 is 15 residues. The CDR3 nucleotides read TGTGCCAGCAGCTCGACAGGGGGCATGAACACTGAAGCTTTCTTT. Protein product: CASSSTGGMNTEAFF. The full variable domain, its missing parts supplied by reference TRBV11-2 and TRBJ1-1, is EAGVAQSPRYKIIEKRQSVAFWCNPISGHATLYWYQQILGQGPKLLIQFQNNGVVDDSQLPKDRFSAERLKGVDSTLKIQPAKLEDSAVYLCASSSTGGMNTEAFFGQGTRLTVV.

The CDR3 bases are TGTGCCAGCAGTTTATGGGGTCGGAGCCACGAGCAGTACTTC. As protein: CASSLWGRSHEQYF. V gene TRBV28 combines with J gene TRBJ2-7; no reliable D call. V was trimmed by 0 bases and J by 5 bases, leaving 11 bases between them. CDR1 is MDHEN and CDR2 is SYDVKM in the germline V gene. This CDR3 spans 14 amino acids.

A remark on this clone: With a much larger clone just one base away, this may be a read error. The chain uses TRBV30 and TRBJ2-5, with D perhaps matching TRBD1 or TRBD2 (6 bases each). The length of the CDR3 is 13 residues. Trimming shortened V by 1 base and J by 1 base, and 7 bases separated the two germline ends. Germline assignment: CDR1 GTSNPN and CDR2 SVGIG (reference sequence). The CDR3 DNA sequence: TGTGCCTGGAGTGAGGGGGGCCAAGAGACCCAGTACTTC. Protein product: CAWSEGGQETQYF.

This clone is a singleton in its sample. The J gene is TRBJ2-7, the V gene TRBV18, with TRBD1 identical over 7 bases. Germline CDR1 and CDR2: KGHSH and LQKENI. The CDR3 is 16 residues long. V dropped 6 bases and J dropped 3; count of bases not matched to a gene: 14. CDR3 in DNA: TGTGCCAGCTCGCTCACCGGGACAGAAAAACTCTACGAGCAGTACTTC. Its protein is CASSLTGTEKLYEQYF.

This rearrangement joins TRBV6-1 to TRBJ2-2; D ambiguous. The CDR3 consists of 13 residues. Between the trimmed V and J ends, which lost 5 bases and 10 bases, there was a span of 14 bases. Germline V CDR1 and CDR2: MNHNS, SASEGT. For the CDR3, the DNA is TGTGCCAGCAGTCAGACTGGTCCCGAGGAGCTGTTTTTT. Translating it yields CASSQTGPEELFF.

V and J are TRBV6-6 and TRBJ1-4, with TRBD1 identical over 7 bases. V dropped 3 bases and J dropped 8; count of bases not matched to a gene: 12. From germline, CDR1 is MNHNY and CDR2 SVGAGI (reference sequence). The CDR3 has 16 residues. CDR3 bases: TGTGCCAGCAGTTATGGGGATCAGGGGGTAGGAGAAAAACTGTTTTTT. Translation: CASSYGDQGVGEKLFF.

The CDR3 spells CASSLSGSMNTEAFF. The CDR3 bases are TGTGCCAGCAGTTTATCGGGCAGCATGAACACTGAAGCTTTCTTT. The chain has TRBV11-3 and TRBJ1-1, with D unresolved. Per the germline V gene, CDR1 is SGHNT and CDR2 is YENEEA. CDR3 length equals 15 residues. V lost 6 bases, J lost 0 bases, and 14 bases lay in between.

CDR3 in amino acids: CASSSTGEGTGTPPYEQYF. Written as DNA, the CDR3 is TGTGCCAGTAGTTCCACCGGGGAGGGAACCGGGACACCACCCTACGAGCAGTACTTC. The V call is TRBV19, the J call TRBJ2-7, with a weak D call TRBD2 (7 bases). Trimming pared 5 bases from V and 2 bases from J, leaving 28 bases between. In germline, CDR1 is LNHDA, CDR2 SQIVND (reference sequence). The CDR3 covers 19 residues. Complete variable domain (other parts from reference TRBV19 and TRBJ2-7): DGGITQSPKYLFRKEGQNVTLSCEQNLNHDAMYWYRQDPGQGLRLIYYSQIVNDFQKGDIAEGYSVSREKKESFPLTVTSAQKNPTAFYLCASSSTGEGTGTPPYEQYFGPGTRLTVT.

The J gene is TRBJ2-3, the V gene TRBV11-1; 9 nucleotides match TRBD1. Per the germline V gene, CDR1 is SGHAT and CDR2 is FQDESV (reference sequence). V was clipped by 2 bases and J by 5 bases; unmatched bases: 8. This CDR3 is built from 16 residues. In DNA, the CDR3 is TGTGCCAGCAGCTTATTTCCGGGACAGGGTATAGATACGCAGTATTTT. Translated: CASSLFPGQGIDTQYF.

The CDR3 loop reads CASNGDRGYGYTF. The CDR3 DNA follows: TGTGCCAGCAACGGCGACAGGGGTTATGGCTACACCTTC. This chain uses TRBV28 with TRBJ1-2, with TRBD1 identical over 8 bases. This CDR3 has 13 amino acids. Germline trimming cut 7 bases from V and 5 bases from J; bases unmatched to any gene: 6. CDR1 is MDHEN and CDR2 is SYDVKM in the germline V gene.

The V call is TRBV6-1, the J call TRBJ1-1; D gene ambiguous. CDR1 MNHNS and CDR2 SASEGT come from the germline V gene. V was trimmed by 7 bases and J by 2 bases, leaving 11 bases between them. The CDR3 runs 13 residues. Written as DNA, the CDR3 is TGTGCCAGCACCGGGATCTATAACACTGAAGCTTTCTTT. Protein: CASTGIYNTEAFF.

In its sample, this clone was seen a few times. The genes are TRBV5-4 and TRBJ1-1; possibly TRBD1 for D (6 bases). The V end was cut by 1 base, the J end by 8 bases, with 15 bases between. CDR3 length: 14 residues. The germline V gene encodes CDR1 SGHNT and CDR2 YYREEE (reference sequence). CDR3 sequence: CASSLFGRGTEAFF. As DNA, the CDR3 is TGTGCCAGCAGCTTGTTCGGAAGGGGGACCGAAGCTTTCTTT.

The chain recombines TRBV4-2 with TRBJ2-2, with TRBD1 identical over 7 bases. Trimming at V came to 1 base and at J to 4 bases, leaving 3 bases not matched to a gene. CDR1 LGHNA and CDR2 YNFKEQ come from the germline V gene. The CDR3 totals 15 residues. CDR3 nucleotide sequence: TGTGCCAGCAGCCAAGGGGGGACAGTCACCGGGGAGCTGTTTTTT. This translates into CASSQGGTVTGELFF.

CDR3 sequence reads: CASLDRVGEKLFF. Here the CDR3 DNA reads TGTGCCAGCCTGGACAGGGTGGGTGAAAAACTGTTTTTT. V and J are TRBV18 and TRBJ1-4; 8 bases are a match to TRBD1. The V segment lost 8 bases and the J segment 7 bases; nucleotides outside the gene matches: 6. In germline, CDR1 is KGHSH, CDR2 LQKENI. There are 13 residues in the CDR3.

This clone came up a few times. The sample holds other DNA sequences that translate to the same CDR3. V gene TRBV5-1 combines with J gene TRBJ2-5; D is possibly TRBD1 (5 bases). The CDR3 runs 14 residues. From germline, CDR1 is SGHRS and CDR2 YFSETQ. Trimming shortened V by 4 bases and J by 2 bases, and 12 bases separated the two germline ends. The CDR3 DNA reads as TGCGCCAGCAGCCCCGGCAGGGCACAAGAGACCCAGTACTTC. Residues: CASSPGRAQETQYF.

V usage is TRBV18 and J usage is TRBJ2-1; 15 bases fit TRBD2. CDR1 and CDR2 (germline): KGHSH, LQKENI. CDR3 size: 14 residues. V dropped 8 bases and J dropped 8; count of bases not matched to a gene: 4. DNA for the CDR3: TGTGCCAGCCAGGGACTAGCGGGAGGAGATGAGCAGTTCTTC. Translated, it gives CASQGLAGGDEQFF.

The genes are TRBV7-2 and TRBJ2-1, with 8 bases aligning to TRBD2. Unmatched junction bases numbered 6, after V lost 5 bases and J lost 0 bases. Germline lookup yields CDR1 SGHTA and CDR2 FQGNSA. This CDR3 contains 16 residues. The chain's CDR3 is CASSAIAGISYNEQFF. The CDR3 DNA sequence: TGTGCCAGCAGCGCCATAGCGGGGATCTCCTACAATGAGCAGTTCTTC.

This rearrangement joins TRBV7-2 to TRBJ1-5; no definite D call. The CDR3 has 15 residues. CDR1 and CDR2 (germline): SGHTA, FQGNSA. Trimming removed 1 base at V and 5 bases at J, with 12 bases between. Here the CDR3 DNA reads TGTGCCAGCAGCTTAGAATCGGGCCCATATCAGCCCCAGCATTTT. Its protein is CASSLESGPYQPQHF.

The gene calls are TRBV7-9 and TRBJ2-1; the D gene is possibly TRBD2 (6 bases). V lost 7 bases and J lost 3, with 19 bases in between. CDR1 is SEHNR and CDR2 is FQNEAQ in the germline V gene (reference sequence). The CDR3 loop spans 16 amino acids. CDR3 sequence (DNA): TGTGCCAGCAACGCGGGGAGTCTAGCGATCTACAATGAGCAGTTCTTC. Residues: CASNAGSLAIYNEQFF.

This chain connects TRBV7-6 to TRBJ2-1; a possible D gene is TRBD2 (5 bases). The CDR3 has 19 amino acids. Germline values: CDR1 SGHVS, CDR2 FNYEAQ. The germline V and J ends were trimmed by 1 base and 1 base, with 20 bases remaining between them. The CDR3 sequence is CASSLVRVQIGPSYNEQFF. The CDR3 region has the DNA TGTGCCAGCAGCTTAGTGAGGGTTCAGATTGGGCCTTCCTACAATGAGCAGTTCTTC.

The chain recombines TRBV7-3 with TRBJ2-1; D is uncertain. V lost 4 bases and J 8 bases, leaving 6 bases between the germline ends. This CDR3 spans 11 amino acids. From germline, CDR1 is SGHTA and CDR2 FQGTGA. The CDR3: CASSSFDEQFF. Here the CDR3 DNA reads TGTGCCAGCAGCTCGTTCGATGAGCAGTTCTTC.

This clone showed up just a few times. CDR3 protein: CASHRTDYSNQPQHF. CDR3 coding DNA: TGTGCCAGCCACAGGACAGACTATAGCAATCAGCCCCAGCATTTT. The V and J genes are TRBV28 and TRBJ1-5; D possibly corresponds to TRBD1 (6 bases). Germline loops: CDR1 MDHEN, CDR2 SYDVKM. The V and J ends lost 8 bases and 0 bases respectively, with 14 bases between them. The CDR3 sequence is 15 residues long.

The V and J genes are TRBV28 and TRBJ1-1; TRBD1 matches 7 bases. J lost 1 base, V lost 2 bases, and 4 bases had no gene match. The CDR3 is made up of 15 amino acids. Germline lookup yields CDR1 MDHEN and CDR2 SYDVKM. CDR3 in amino acids: CASSLADRENTEAFF. The CDR3 nucleotides read TGTGCCAGCAGTTTAGCCGACAGGGAGAACACTGAAGCTTTCTTT.

The CDR3 DNA sequence: TGCGCCAGCAGCCTTCTCGCTGCAACTAATGAAAAACTGTTTTTT. As protein: CASSLLAATNEKLFF. V and J are TRBV4-1 and TRBJ1-4; no firm D call. Germline lookup yields CDR1 MGHRA and CDR2 YSYEKL. The V end lost 4 bases, the J end lost 0 bases, and 9 bases lay between the germline ends. The length of the CDR3 is 15 residues.

V gene TRBV10-3 combines with J gene TRBJ1-2; D gene unclear. The CDR3 extends over 12 amino acids. Trimming left V 3 bases short and J 8 bases short, with 10 bases between. CDR1 and CDR2 from the germline V gene are ENHRY and SYGVKD. The CDR3 is CAISERNLGYTF. The CDR3 DNA reads TGTGCCATCAGTGAACGGAATTTGGGCTACACCTTC.